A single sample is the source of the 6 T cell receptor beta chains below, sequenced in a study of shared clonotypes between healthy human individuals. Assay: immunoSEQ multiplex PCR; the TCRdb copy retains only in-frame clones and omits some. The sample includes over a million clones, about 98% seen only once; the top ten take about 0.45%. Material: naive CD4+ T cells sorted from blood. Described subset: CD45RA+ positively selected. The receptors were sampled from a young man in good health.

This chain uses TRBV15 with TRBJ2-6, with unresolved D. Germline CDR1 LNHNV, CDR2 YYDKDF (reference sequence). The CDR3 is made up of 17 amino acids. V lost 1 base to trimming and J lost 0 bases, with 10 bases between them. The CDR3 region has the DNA TGTGCCACCAGCAGAGGGGATAGGGTCTCTGGGGCCAACGTCCTGACTTTC. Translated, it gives CATSRGDRVSGANVLTF.

The CDR3 DNA is TGTGCCAGTATGGTCAGGGGGGACAATGAGCAGTTCTTC. This encodes CASMVRGDNEQFF. This sequence joins TRBV19 and TRBJ2-1; D is perhaps TRBD1 (7 bases). The CDR3 spans 13 residues. CDR1 is LNHDA and CDR2 is SQIVND in the germline V gene (reference sequence). V lost 7 bases to trimming and J lost 5 bases, with 12 bases between them. The variable domain in full, completed from reference TRBV19 and TRBJ2-1, reads DGGITQSPKYLFRKEGQNVTLSCEQNLNHDAMYWYRQDPGQGLRLIYYSQIVNDFQKGDIAEGYSVSREKKESFPLTVTSAQKNPTAFYLCASMVRGDNEQFFGPGTRLTVL.

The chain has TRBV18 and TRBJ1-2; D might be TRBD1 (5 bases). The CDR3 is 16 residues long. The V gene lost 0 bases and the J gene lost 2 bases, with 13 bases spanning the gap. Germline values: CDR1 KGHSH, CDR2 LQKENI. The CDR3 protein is CASSPPLVQVNYGYTF. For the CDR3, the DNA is TGTGCCAGCTCACCACCGTTGGTACAGGTAAACTATGGCTACACCTTC. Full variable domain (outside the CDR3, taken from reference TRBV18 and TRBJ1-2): NAGVMQNPRHLVRRRGQEARLRCSPMKGHSHVYWYRQLPEEGLKFMVYLQKENIIDESGMPKERFSAEFPKEGPSILRIQQVVRGDSAAYFCASSPPLVQVNYGYTFGSGTRLTVV.

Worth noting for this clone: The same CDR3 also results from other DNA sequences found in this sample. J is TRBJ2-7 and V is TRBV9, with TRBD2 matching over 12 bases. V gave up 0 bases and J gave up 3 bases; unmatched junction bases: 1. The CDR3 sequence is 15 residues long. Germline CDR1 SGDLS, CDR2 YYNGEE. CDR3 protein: CASSVGTSGIYEQYF. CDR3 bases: TGTGCCAGCAGCGTAGGGACTAGCGGGATCTACGAGCAGTACTTC.

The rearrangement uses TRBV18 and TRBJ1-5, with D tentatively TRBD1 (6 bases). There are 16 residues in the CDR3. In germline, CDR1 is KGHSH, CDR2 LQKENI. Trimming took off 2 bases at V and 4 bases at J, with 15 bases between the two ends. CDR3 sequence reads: CASSPEGDRRNQPQHF. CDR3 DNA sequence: TGTGCCAGCTCACCAGAAGGAGACAGGAGAAATCAGCCCCAGCATTTT.

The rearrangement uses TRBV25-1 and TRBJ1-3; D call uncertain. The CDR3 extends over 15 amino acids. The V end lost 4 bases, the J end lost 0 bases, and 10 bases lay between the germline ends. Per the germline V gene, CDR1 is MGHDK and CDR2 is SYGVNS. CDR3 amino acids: CASSAGGHSGNTIYF. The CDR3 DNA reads TGTGCCAGCAGTGCCGGTGGGCACTCTGGAAACACCATATATTTT.